This entry features one T cell receptor beta chain sequence. Antigen unknown. Trimming stripped 3 bases from V and 0 bases from J, with 7 bases between. Germline V gene sequence: CDR1 SGHRS, CDR2 YFSETQ. This CDR3 has 13 amino acids. This entry is derived from a study of Graves' ophthalmopathy and Graves' hyperthyroidism. Study as a whole: The collection of peripheral blood took place at initial diagnosis, before any treatment. Study observations and caveats: A classifier, a 13-signature model, separated ophthalmopathy from stable hyperthyroidism with approximately 88% sensitivity and 75% to 83% specificity. In blood, most expanded thyroid clonotypes above 0.001 frequency were also detected. With around 69% sensitivity and 72.22% specificity, the model predicted ophthalmopathy progression.

Amplifying from RNA transcripts, the study obtained TCR beta CDR3 regions. HTBI-primed first-round RT-PCR preceded second-round multiplex PCR. TCRdb called the multiplex PCR reads again in MiXCR, with one record for every CDR3 protein. Found here are 200,000 to 250,000 distinct CDR3 sequences, around 50% of them singletons; the top ten hold less than 60%. The sample was peripheral blood. This sequence was found in an adult man with Graves' ophthalmopathy. J is TRBJ2-7 and V is TRBV5-1; D not resolved. The CDR3 bases are TGCGCCAGCAGCTCAACCAACTCCTACGAGCAGTACTTC. This encodes CASSSTNSYEQYF.